The 2 T cell receptor beta chains presented below share a single source sample, sequenced in a study of CD8+CD57+ T cells in acquired aplastic anemia. TCR beta VDJ and CDR3 profiles were obtained from a genomic DNA template. TCRdb redid the calling of the reads with MiXCR, one entry per CDR3 protein. In the table there are fewer than 200,000 distinct CDR3 sequences, just under 65% of which are singletons. The specimen was sorted CD4+, CD8+, or CD8+CD57+ T cells (not recorded which) from PBMCs. These TCRs come from a human donor in good health.

The V gene is TRBV7-2, the J gene TRBJ1-1, with 8 bases identical to TRBD1. V shed 0 bases, J shed 7 bases, and the junction held 4 bases outside the gene matches. Per germline, CDR1 SGHTA and CDR2 FQGNSA. The CDR3 consists of 14 residues. CDR3 sequence (DNA): TGTGCCAGCAGCTTAGCCCGGACAGGGAATGAAGCTTTCTTT. Its protein is CASSLARTGNEAFF.

The chain recombines TRBV7-4 with TRBJ2-7; the D is unclear. The CDR3 covers 14 residues. V was pared by 2 bases and J by 3 bases, with 11 bases between. CDR1 and CDR2 (germline): SGHVT, SQSDAQ. DNA for the CDR3: TGTGCCAGCAGCTTACTCCCACAGCACTACGAGCAGTACTTC. Encoded protein: CASSLLPQHYEQYF.